This T cell receptor (beta chain) comes out of a study of blood T cells in healthy people across ages. J lost 3 bases, V lost 3 bases, and 6 bases had no gene match. Per germline, CDR1 WNHNN and CDR2 SYGVQD (reference sequence). The CDR3 spans 15 residues. Isolated per sample were at least 6 million PBMCs. The extraction recovered at least 5 micrograms of total RNA per sample. Points on this clonotype: Antigen: not known.

Study results and limitations: Investigators viewed diversity estimates from one million T cells as underestimates, the study reported.

It was with a sample-barcoded 5' primer and a J-beta primer mix that a second PCR of roughly 7 to 12 cycles was run. Tagging of each cDNA molecule was performed by a template-switch adaptor with 12 random nucleotides. TCRdb ran MiXCR on the 5' RACE reads and lists one entry per CDR3 protein. The table shows hundreds of thousands of distinct CDR3 sequences, with roughly 53% occurring only once. This sequence joins TRBV10-1 and TRBJ2-3; 7 nucleotides match TRBD2. The sample taken for sequencing was blood. The TCR originated in a man aged 60 to 69 in good health. The CDR3 reads CASSDGGGRTDTQYF. The CDR3 bases are TGCGCCAGCAGTGATGGCGGGGGAAGAACAGATACGCAGTATTTT.